This T cell receptor beta chain comes out of a study of CD8 T cells in ankylosing spondylitis. This clonotype has at least ten counts. Its antigen is not identified. Construction of TCR beta libraries was performed using quantitative 5'-RACE with molecular barcodes. TCRdb re-analysed the 5' RACE reads in MiXCR, keeping a single row per CDR3 protein. The sample shows roughly 120,000 distinct CDR3 sequences, around 7% of them seen only once. The study's findings and limits: Earlier reports found some motif variants in synovial fluid and blood in reactive arthritis.

The V and J ends lost 4 bases and 2 bases, in that order; junction bases with no gene match: 6. CDR1 and CDR2 (germline): SGHTA, FQGNSA. The CDR3 consists of 15 residues. The V gene is TRBV7-2, the J gene TRBJ2-5, with 8 bases identical to TRBD2. The sample consisted of blood, either unsorted or a sorted T cell fraction (not recorded which). The TCR originated in a male donor with ankylosing spondylitis or in good health (not recorded which). The CDR3 bases are TGTGCCAGCAGCTCGAGAGCGGGAGAACAAGAGACCCAGTACTTC. This encodes CASSSRAGEQETQYF.